This passage covers 24 T cell receptor beta chains from one sample sequenced in a study of CXCR3-negative and CXCR3-positive naive CD8 T cells. The authors prepared UMI-labeled TRB cDNA libraries by 5' RACE. Reprocessing the 5' RACE reads, TCRdb reports a single entry for every CDR3 protein and omits DNA. This sample contains 55,000 to 65,000 distinct CDR3 sequences. The sample comprised naive CXCR3- CD8+ T cells from blood. Described subset: CD45RO-CCR7+CD27+CD95- naive CD8+ T cells lacking CXCR3 (TNR3-). The receptors shown here come from a human donor in good health. Some clones in this sample may be carry-over from other donors' samples.

The chain is built from TRBV29-1 and TRBJ1-4. Germline V gene lookup returns CDR1 SQVTM and CDR2 ANQGSEA. This CDR3 has 11 amino acids. The CDR3 region is CSVITSEKLFF.

The V and J genes are TRBV9 and TRBJ2-1; TCRdb's assignment of TRBD1 cannot be checked, as there is no DNA. Germline V gives CDR1 SGDLS, CDR2 YYNGEE. The CDR3 contains 16 residues. The chain's CDR3 is CASSPPLGVTYNEQFF.

The CDR3 protein is CASSARDFDEQYF. This sequence joins TRBV9 and TRBJ2-7; the TCRdb D gene call, TRBD2, has no DNA to confirm it. Germline CDR1 SGDLS, CDR2 YYNGEE. CDR3 length: 13 residues. The entire variable domain, with the rest obtained from reference TRBV9 and TRBJ2-7, is as follows: DSGVTQTPKHLITATGQRVTLRCSPRSGDLSVYWYQQSLDQGLQFLIQYYNGEERAKGNILERFSAQQFPDLHSELNLSSLELGDSALYFCASSARDFDEQYFGPGTRLTVT.

The genes are TRBV6-4 and TRBJ2-1; absent DNA, TCRdb's TRBD2 call cannot be checked. The germline CDR1 and CDR2 sequences are MRHNA and SNTAGT. The CDR3 is 15 amino acids. CDR3 amino acids: CASSLSGGTNNEQFF.

The rearrangement uses TRBV3-1 and TRBJ2-2. Germline lookup yields CDR1 LGHDT and CDR2 YNNKEL (reference sequence). The CDR3 consists of 15 residues. The CDR3: CASSHPFANTGELFF.

This chain connects TRBV7-2 to TRBJ2-3; TCRdb calls TRBD1, which cannot be checked without DNA. This CDR3 is 17 amino acids long. CDR1 and CDR2 from the germline V gene are SGHTA and FQGNSA. The CDR3 sequence is CASSFPDSYTSTDTQYF.

The J gene is TRBJ2-5, the V gene TRBV29-1; TCRdb's D call of TRBD2 is untestable without DNA. This CDR3 is 15 amino acids long. CDR1 and CDR2 (germline): SQVTM, ANQGSEA. The CDR3 reads CSVEGTSGPQETQYF.

This chain uses TRBV6-2 or TRBV6-3 with TRBJ2-7; checking the TCRdb D call of TRBD1 is not possible without DNA. CDR3 length: 15 residues. The germline CDR1 and CDR2 sequences are MNHEY and SVGEGT. The CDR3 loop is CASSYPREGNYEQYF.

The rearrangement uses TRBV20-1 and TRBJ2-3. Germline assignment: CDR1 DFQATT and CDR2 SNEGSKA (reference sequence). CDR3 size: 14 residues. This chain's CDR3 is CSALLRTSTDTQYF.

The CDR3 is CASSIAGVTDTQYF. The chain employs TRBV12-3 or TRBV12-4 and TRBJ2-3; TCRdb names TRBD1, which stays unverified in the absence of DNA. The CDR3 loop spans 14 amino acids.

The chain combines TRBV7-6 with TRBJ2-1; TCRdb returns TRBD1, unconfirmable since there is no DNA. The germline gives CDR1 SGHVS, CDR2 FNYEAQ. The CDR3 contains 16 residues. The CDR3 protein is CASSPSTSARGGEQFF.

The chain has TRBV7-8 and TRBJ1-5; lacking DNA, the TRBD1 call made by TCRdb goes unchecked. This CDR3 is 14 amino acids long. CDR1 and CDR2 from the germline V gene are SGHVS and FQNEAQ. CDR3 sequence: CASRSTASNQPQHF.

The chain is built from TRBV5-1 and TRBJ1-6; TCRdb names TRBD1, which stays unverified in the absence of DNA. CDR3 size: 16 residues. Germline lookup yields CDR1 SGHRS and CDR2 YFSETQ. The CDR3 sequence is CASSLQLGTGGSPLHF.

The chain recombines TRBV27 with TRBJ1-5; TCRdb selects TRBD1, and the lack of DNA leaves this call unchecked. Germline V gives CDR1 MNHEY, CDR2 SMNVEV (reference sequence). The CDR3 has 16 residues. CDR3 region: CASKDRASQGNQPQHF.

This chain connects TRBV4-3 to TRBJ1-2; no DNA is available, so the TRBD1 call from TCRdb remains unchecked. The CDR3 spans 16 residues. Per the germline V gene, CDR1 is LGHNA and CDR2 is YSLEER. CDR3 amino acids: CASSQGVWDSNYGYTF.

The chain links TRBV7-6 to TRBJ1-6; the D call from TCRdb, TRBD1, cannot be confirmed without DNA. CDR3 size: 15 residues. The germline V gene encodes CDR1 SGHVS and CDR2 FNYEAQ. The CDR3 is CASSRWDRGNSPLHF. Variable domain in full (rest from reference TRBV7-6 and TRBJ1-6): GAGVSQSPRYKVTKRGQDVALRCDPISGHVSLYWYRQALGQGPEFLTYFNYEAQQDKSGLPNDRFSAERPEGSISTLTIQRTEQRDSAMYRCASSRWDRGNSPLHFGNGTRLTVT.

The chain combines TRBV2 with TRBJ1-1. In germline, CDR1 is SNHLY, CDR2 FYNNEI. This CDR3 has 12 amino acids. The CDR3 loop reads CAHLKGNTEAFF.

The chain carries TRBV12-3 or TRBV12-4 and TRBJ2-7; TCRdb's assignment of TRBD1 cannot be checked, as there is no DNA. The CDR3 totals 14 residues. The CDR3: CASTSGDRYYEQYF.

CDR3 sequence: CASSFRTGGVDGYTF. This rearrangement joins TRBV28 to TRBJ1-2; TCRdb names TRBD1, which stays unverified in the absence of DNA. CDR1 and CDR2 (germline): MDHEN, SYDVKM. CDR3 size: 15 residues.

V usage is TRBV6-6 and J usage is TRBJ2-7; TCRdb names TRBD2, which stays unverified in the absence of DNA. The CDR3 contains 17 residues. Germline V gives CDR1 MNHNY, CDR2 SVGAGI (reference sequence). This CDR3 is CASSYGPFGRGSYEQYF.

The chain combines TRBV20-1 with TRBJ1-2; without DNA, the TCRdb call of TRBD1 cannot be checked. Per germline, CDR1 DFQATT and CDR2 SNEGSKA (reference sequence). The CDR3 covers 13 residues. CDR3: CRLGGTANYGYTF.

The J gene is TRBJ1-1, the V gene TRBV25-1; lacking DNA, the TRBD1 call made by TCRdb goes unchecked. The length of the CDR3 is 12 residues. Germline CDR1 and CDR2: MGHDK and SYGVNS. The CDR3 sequence: CASSPGTFEAFF.

This rearrangement joins TRBV7-2 to TRBJ1-1. The germline gives CDR1 SGHTA, CDR2 FQGNSA. This CDR3 region has 13 residues. The CDR3: CASSPLGNTEAFF.

The CDR3 sequence: CASSVTSGSTDTQYF. This chain links TRBV28 with TRBJ2-3; lacking DNA, the TRBD2 call made by TCRdb goes unchecked. This CDR3 is built from 15 residues. Germline V gene data show CDR1 as MDHEN and CDR2 as SYDVKM.